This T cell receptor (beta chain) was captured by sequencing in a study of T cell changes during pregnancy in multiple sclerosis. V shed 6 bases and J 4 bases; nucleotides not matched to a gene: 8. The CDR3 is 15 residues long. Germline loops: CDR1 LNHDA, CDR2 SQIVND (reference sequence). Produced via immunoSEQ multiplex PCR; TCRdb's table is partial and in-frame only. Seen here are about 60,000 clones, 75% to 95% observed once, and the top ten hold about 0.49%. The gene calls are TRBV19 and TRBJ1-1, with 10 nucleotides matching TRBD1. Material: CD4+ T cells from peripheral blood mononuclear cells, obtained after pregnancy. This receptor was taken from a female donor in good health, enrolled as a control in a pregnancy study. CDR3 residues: CASSSGTGVGTEAFF. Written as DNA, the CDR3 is TGTGCCAGTAGCTCCGGGACAGGGGTAGGCACTGAAGCTTTCTTT.